The source of this T cell receptor (beta chain) is a study of tumor T cells in aggressive B-cell lymphoma. Assay: immunoSEQ multiplex PCR; the TCRdb copy retains only in-frame clones and omits some. The sample has thousands of clones, over 80% seen once. The germline CDR1 and CDR2 sequences are SGHRS and YFSETQ. V dropped 1 base and J dropped 5; count of bases not matched to a gene: 6. The CDR3 runs 16 residues. The sample comprised tumor tissue. The V gene is TRBV5-1, the J gene TRBJ2-1; 10 positions agree with TRBD2. The receptor comes from an adult with diffuse large B cell lymphoma. The CDR3 coding sequence is TGCGCCAGCAGCTTGCTAGCGGGAGTGAAAAACAATGAGCAGTTCTTC. Translated: CASSLLAGVKNNEQFF. The complete variable domain, with remaining parts taken from reference TRBV5-1 and TRBJ2-1, reads KAGVTQTPRYLIKTRGQQVTLSCSPISGHRSVSWYQQTPGQGLQFLFEYFSETQRNKGNFPGRFSGRQFSNSRSEMNVSTLELGDSALYLCASSLLAGVKNNEQFFGPGTRLTVL.